This T cell receptor beta chain was identified in a study of PD-L1 blockade in urothelial cancer. What went into each PCR as a spike was synthetic TCR analog templates. Clones were read by immunoSEQ multiplex PCR, and TCRdb kept only the in-frame ones, dropping some. The table shows about 120,000 clones, with roughly 82% occurring only once. The time point was: peripheral blood 6 weeks after treatment start. Each patient's cancer was a locally advanced or metastatic urothelial carcinoma. Between 1 and 8 samples, pretreatment and on-treatment, were given by each patient. Sequenced material: PBMCs, taken around atezolizumab (anti-PD-L1) treatment. The sequence derives from a man in his forties or fifties with urothelial cancer.

CDR3 amino acids: CASRPGTVLNTEAFF. The CDR3, as DNA: TGTGCCAGCAGACCCGGGACAGTCTTGAACACTGAAGCTTTCTTT. V gene TRBV6-1 combines with J gene TRBJ1-1; the match to TRBD1 covers 7 bases. Trimming took 6 bases from V and 0 from J; bases not matched to a gene: 7. Per germline, CDR1 MNHNS and CDR2 SASEGT. The CDR3 has 15 amino acids.